This is a list of T cell receptor beta chains from one sample in a study of blood T cell repertoires in COVID-19. Only in-frame clones appear in the TCRdb table, and some are missing; sequencing was by immunoSEQ multiplex PCR. The sample includes about 140,000 clones, about 84% of them seen just once. Sequenced material: peripheral blood. These receptors were collected from an elderly woman in a cohort sampled during active or convalescent COVID-19. The CDR3 runs from the conserved cysteine through the conserved F or W. Fields, in order: V gene, J gene, D gene, clone size, CDR3 protein, CDR3 DNA. D genes are given only for firm matches. Rows give clone size only sometimes, using once, few, many, or a class for an expanded clone.

>TRBV3-1/TRBV3-2|TRBJ1-3|TRBD1|.
CASSQSPAETGGGNTIYF
TGTGCCAGCAGCCAGAGTCCGGCTGAGACAGGGGGCGGAAACACCATATATTTT
>TRBV29-1|TRBJ1-2|TRBD1|.
CSGQGADGYTF
TGCAGCGGACAGGGGGCGGATGGCTACACCTTC
>TRBV9|TRBJ1-5|.|.
CASSVDSYGNQPQHF
TGTGCCAGCAGCGTGGACAGCTATGGCAATCAGCCCCAGCATTTT
>TRBV2|TRBJ2-3|TRBD1|.
CASSWTGDTQYF
TGTGCCAGCAGCTGGACAGGAGATACGCAGTATTTT
>TRBV4-1|TRBJ1-1|.|.
CASSQGDTIMNTEAFF
TGCGCCAGCAGCCAAGGGGACACCATAATGAACACTGAAGCTTTCTTT
>TRBV30|TRBJ2-3|TRBD1|.
CAWSEKTGGATDTQYF
TGTGCCTGGAGTGAAAAGACAGGGGGCGCGACAGATACGCAGTATTTT
>TRBV3-1/TRBV3-2|TRBJ1-2|TRBD1|.
CASSSDRGFYGYTF
TGTGCCAGCAGCTCGGACAGGGGTTTCTATGGCTACACCTTC
>TRBV15|TRBJ1-4|.|once
CATSRDRVDEKLFF
TGTGCCACCAGCAGAGACAGGGTGGATGAAAAACTGTTTTTT
>TRBV5-6|TRBJ1-4|.|.
CASSLRQAPSEKLFF
TGTGCCAGCAGTTTAAGACAGGCCCCTAGTGAAAAACTGTTTTTT
>TRBV28|TRBJ2-5|TRBD2|once
CASSLLAGPYQETQYF
TGTGCCAGCAGTTTATTAGCGGGACCCTACCAAGAGACCCAGTACTTC
>TRBV6-1|TRBJ2-3|TRBD2|.
CASSEELRGGLDTQYF
TGTGCCAGCAGTGAAGAATTGCGGGGGGGCCTAGATACGCAGTATTTT
>TRBV7-3|TRBJ2-1|TRBD1|.
CASSHYRDRADNEQFF
TGTGCCAGCAGCCACTATCGGGACAGGGCCGACAATGAGCAGTTCTTC
>TRBV7-9|TRBJ2-7|TRBD1|.
CASSRQGARSYEQYF
TGTGCCAGCAGCCGCCAGGGGGCCCGCTCCTACGAGCAGTACTTC
>TRBV5-4|TRBJ2-1|.|.
CASSLDRDDEQFF
TGTGCCAGCAGCTTGGACAGGGACGATGAGCAGTTCTTC
>TRBV19|TRBJ2-2|TRBD1|.
CASSHSPGTGPTGELFF
TGTGCCAGTAGTCATTCCCCCGGGACAGGTCCCACCGGGGAGCTGTTTTTT
>TRBV30|TRBJ1-2|.|once
CAWSTGWGGGYTF
TGTGCCTGGAGCACAGGCTGGGGTGGAGGCTACACCTTC
>TRBV19|TRBJ1-5|.|.
CASSIVDYQPQHF
TGTGCCAGTAGTATAGTAGATTATCAGCCCCAGCATTTT